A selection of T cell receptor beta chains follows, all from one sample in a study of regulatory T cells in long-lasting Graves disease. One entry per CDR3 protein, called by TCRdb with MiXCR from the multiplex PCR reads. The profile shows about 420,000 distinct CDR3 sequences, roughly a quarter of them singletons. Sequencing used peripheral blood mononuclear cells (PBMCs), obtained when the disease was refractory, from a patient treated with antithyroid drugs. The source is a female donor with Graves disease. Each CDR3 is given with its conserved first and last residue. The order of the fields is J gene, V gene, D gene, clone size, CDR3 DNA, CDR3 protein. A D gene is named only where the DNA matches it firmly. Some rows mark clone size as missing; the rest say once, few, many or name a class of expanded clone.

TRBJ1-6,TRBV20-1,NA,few,TGCAGTGCTACTTTTAAGGGAAATTCACCCCTCCACTTT,CSATFKGNSPLHF
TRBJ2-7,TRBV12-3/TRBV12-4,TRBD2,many,TGTGCCAGCAGTTTTTCGACTAGCCCTGGGCGGCTCTCCTACGAGCAGTACTTC,CASSFSTSPGRLSYEQYF
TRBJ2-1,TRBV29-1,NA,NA,TGCAGCGTTGTCACGGATTCCTACAATGAGCAGTTCTTC,CSVVTDSYNEQFF
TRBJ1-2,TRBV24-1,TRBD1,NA,TGTGCCACCAGTGACGGGACAGAGAAAAGGAAGGGCTACACCTTC,CATSDGTEKRKGYTF
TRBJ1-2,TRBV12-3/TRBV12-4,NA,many,TGTGCCAGCAGTTCAGGGCCCGCTAACTATGGCTACACCTTC,CASSSGPANYGYTF
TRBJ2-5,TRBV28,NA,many,TGTGCCAGCATCGGGCCGTCGGCCCAGTACTTC,CASIGPSAQYF
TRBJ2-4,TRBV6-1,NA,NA,TGTGCCAGCAGGACCGCGGAGGCCAAAAACATTCAGTACTTC,CASRTAEAKNIQYF
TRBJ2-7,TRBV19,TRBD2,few,TGTGCCAGTAGCCGAACTAGCGGGAGAATGTACGAGCAGTACTTC,CASSRTSGRMYEQYF
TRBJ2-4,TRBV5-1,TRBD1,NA,TGCGCCAGCAGCTTGGAAGGGACAGGGGGCCGAAACATTCAGTACTTC,CASSLEGTGGRNIQYF
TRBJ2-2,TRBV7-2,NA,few,TGTGCCAGCAGCTTAGCGCGGGGTACCGGGGAGCTGTTTTTT,CASSLARGTGELFF
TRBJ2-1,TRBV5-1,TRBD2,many,TGCGCCAGCAGCTTGAGAGGGACTAGCGGGAGCTCCTACAATGAGCAGTTCTTC,CASSLRGTSGSSYNEQFF
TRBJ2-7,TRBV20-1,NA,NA,TGCAGTGCTAGAGTCCGACAGGAAGCCTCCTACGAGCAGTACTTC,CSARVRQEASYEQYF
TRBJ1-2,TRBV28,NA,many,TGTGCCAGCAGCGATGCGTGGTCCTATGGCTACACCTTC,CASSDAWSYGYTF
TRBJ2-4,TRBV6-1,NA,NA,TGTGCCAGCACCTACGGTCTGGATTCCTTAGCCAAAAACATTCAGTACTTC,CASTYGLDSLAKNIQYF
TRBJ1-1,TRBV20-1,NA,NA,TGCAGTGCTAGGGGGGGGGCCGTGATGAACACTGAAGCTTTCTTT,CSARGGAVMNTEAFF
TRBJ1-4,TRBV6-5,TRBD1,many,TGTGCCAGCAGTTACCCGACAGGGGGCGGGCAAAAACTGTTTTTT,CASSYPTGGGQKLFF
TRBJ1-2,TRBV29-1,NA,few,TGCAGCGTTGGGACAGATACTAACTATGGCTACACCTTC,CSVGTDTNYGYTF
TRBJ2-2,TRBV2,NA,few,TGTGCCAGCAAGCTAGTCGCGAACACCGGGGAGCTGTTTTTT,CASKLVANTGELFF
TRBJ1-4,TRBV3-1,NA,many,TGTGCCAGCACCTCCTACCGAGGCCGTGGACTACGAAGACTGTTTTTT,CASTSYRGRGLRRLFF
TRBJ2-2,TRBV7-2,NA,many,TGTGCCAGCAGCTCCAGACTAGGGCGGGACACCGGGGAGCTGTTTTTT,CASSSRLGRDTGELFF
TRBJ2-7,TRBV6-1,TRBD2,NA,TGTGCCGGGATGACTAGCGGGATCCACGAGCAGTACTTC,CAGMTSGIHEQYF
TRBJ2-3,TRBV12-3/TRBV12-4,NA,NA,TGTGCCAGCAAAGGGGGGCTAGCGAGAACAGATACGCAGTATTTT,CASKGGLARTDTQYF
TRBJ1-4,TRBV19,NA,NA,TGTGCCAGTAGTGGGAGGGCCTCGGATGGTGAAAAACTGTTTTTT,CASSGRASDGEKLFF
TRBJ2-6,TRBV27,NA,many,TGTGCCAGCAGACGTGGGATCTCTGGGGCCAACGTCCTGACTTTC,CASRRGISGANVLTF
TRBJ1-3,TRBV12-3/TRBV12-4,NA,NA,TGTGCCAGCAGTTTTTGGGGGGCAACTGGAAACACCATATATTTT,CASSFWGATGNTIYF
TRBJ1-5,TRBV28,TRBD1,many,TGTGCCAGCAGTTTAGGACAGGCGTATAGCAATCAGCCCCAGCATTTT,CASSLGQAYSNQPQHF
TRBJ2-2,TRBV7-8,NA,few,TGTGCCAGCAGCTTAGGTAGTCCGGCAGGGGAGCTGTTTTTT,CASSLGSPAGELFF
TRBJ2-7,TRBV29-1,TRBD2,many,TGCAGCGTTGTGGGGAAAGCGGGAGGGCCCGACGAGCAGTACTTC,CSVVGKAGGPDEQYF
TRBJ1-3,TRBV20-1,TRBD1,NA,TGCAGTGCGCACACAGGGGCCTCTGGAAACACCATATATTTT,CSAHTGASGNTIYF
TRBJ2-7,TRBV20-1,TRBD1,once,TGCAGTGCTAGTAGACCGGGACAGGCCTTTAGCTACGAGCAGTACTTC,CSASRPGQAFSYEQYF
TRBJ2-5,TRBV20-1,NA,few,TGCAGTGCTAGATTTCAGTACCAAGAGACCCAGTACTTC,CSARFQYQETQYF
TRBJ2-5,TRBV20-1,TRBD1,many,TGCAGTGCGGGGACAGAACAAGAGACCCAGTACTTC,CSAGTEQETQYF
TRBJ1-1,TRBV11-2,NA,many,TGTGCCAGCAGCTTAGGTTCTAGATCCATGAACACTGAAGCTTTCTTT,CASSLGSRSMNTEAFF
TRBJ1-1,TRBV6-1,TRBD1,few,TGTGCCAGCAGTAAGACAGGGCTTGGCACTGAAGCTTTCTTT,CASSKTGLGTEAFF
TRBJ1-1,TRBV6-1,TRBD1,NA,TGTGCCAGCAGTGAAACCACGGGACAGCAAGCTTTCTTT,CASSETTGQQAFF
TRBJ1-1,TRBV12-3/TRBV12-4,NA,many,TGTGCCAGCAGTTTATTTTCCACTGAAGCTTTCTTT,CASSLFSTEAFF
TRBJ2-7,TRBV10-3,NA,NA,TGTGCCATCAGTGATATGGCAGCGAGCTCCTACGAGCAGTACTTC,CAISDMAASSYEQYF
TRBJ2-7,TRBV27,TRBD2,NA,TGTGCCAGCAGTCCAACTAGCGGGACCTACTACGAGCAGTACTTC,CASSPTSGTYYEQYF
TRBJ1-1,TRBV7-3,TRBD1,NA,TGTGCCAGCAGCTTAAGTAGGGCAGGGGGCGAGGGGACTGAAGCTTTCTTT,CASSLSRAGGEGTEAFF
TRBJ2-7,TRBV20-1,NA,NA,TGCAGTGCTAGAGGGCTGGGGGAAGGGGCTACCTACGAGCAGTACTTC,CSARGLGEGATYEQYF
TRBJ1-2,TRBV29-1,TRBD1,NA,TGCAGCGTTGAGAAGGGACAGGGCCTCTACTACACCTTC,CSVEKGQGLYYTF
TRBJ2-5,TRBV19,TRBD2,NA,TGTGCCGGTAGTATAACCGGTAGCGGGAGGGCGGAGACCCAGTACTTC,CAGSITGSGRAETQYF
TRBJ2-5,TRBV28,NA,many,TGTGCCACCAGATCGGTGGACGACAGCTTAAGTTTTCAGACCCAGTACTTC,CATRSVDDSLSFQTQYF
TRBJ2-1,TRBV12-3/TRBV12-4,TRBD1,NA,TGTGCCAGCAGTTCGCGGACAGGGGGAAACAATGAGCAGTTCTTC,CASSSRTGGNNEQFF
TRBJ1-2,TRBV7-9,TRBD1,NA,TGTGCCAGCAGCATAGTAGGGACAGGGGGCGCCTTCGGCTACACCTTC,CASSIVGTGGAFGYTF
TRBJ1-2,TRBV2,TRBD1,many,TGTGCCGAACAGCGGGACAGGGTAAACCATGGCTACACCTTC,CAEQRDRVNHGYTF
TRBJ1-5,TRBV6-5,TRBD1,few,TGTGCCAGCAGTTACACGGGACAGGGAAATCAGCCCCAGCATTTT,CASSYTGQGNQPQHF
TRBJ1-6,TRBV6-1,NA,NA,TGTGCCAGCTTTCCTCAATGGGGCAGTCCTAATTCACCCCTCCACTTT,CASFPQWGSPNSPLHF